The next 12 T cell receptor beta chains were all read from a single sample in a study of T cells expressing NK-cell markers (dated by TCRdb to 2018 to 2021). Libraries were prepared through 5' RACE. Instrument on record: Illumina HiSeq 2000. Reprocessed by TCRdb, the reads give a single entry per CDR3 protein sequence, without DNA. The table for this sample records about 380,000 distinct CDR3 sequences. The ten most abundant clones make up roughly 5.5% of the sample. The sequencing input was blood T cells: a sorted CD56 or NKG2C T cell subset, CD4+ or CD8+ T cells, or bulk PBMC T cells (not recorded which). The receptor source for this set is a man aged 18-70 years in good health.

This chain links TRBV18 with TRBJ2-1; TCRdb's assignment of TRBD2 cannot be checked, as there is no DNA. This CDR3 spans 17 amino acids. Germline V gene lookup returns CDR1 KGHSH and CDR2 LQKENI. The CDR3 region is CASSPKGTSVVVNEQFF.

CDR3 amino acids: CASRRTEKSPLHF. The V gene is TRBV12-3 or TRBV12-4, the J gene TRBJ1-6. The CDR3 is 13 amino acids.

The gene calls are TRBV2 and TRBJ1-5; TCRdb indicates TRBD1, and absent DNA this call remains unverified. The CDR3 is 15 amino acids. In germline, CDR1 is SNHLY, CDR2 FYNNEI. The CDR3 sequence is CASRDRDYGNQPQHF.

V is TRBV5-6 and J is TRBJ1-6; TCRdb gives TRBD1 as the D gene, but with no DNA this cannot be confirmed. Per the germline V gene, CDR1 is SGHDT and CDR2 is YYEEEE. The CDR3 is 14 amino acids. CDR3 region: CASSLQGIDSPLHF.

The chain recombines TRBV5-1 with TRBJ2-3; TCRdb's D call of TRBD2 is untestable without DNA. The CDR3 extends over 16 amino acids. Germline V gene sequence: CDR1 SGHRS, CDR2 YFSETQ. This CDR3 reads CASSWGSSGGTDTQYF.

The V gene is TRBV15, the J gene TRBJ2-1; TCRdb's D call of TRBD1 is untestable without DNA. The germline gives CDR1 LNHNV, CDR2 YYDKDF (reference sequence). The CDR3 is 15 amino acids. The chain's CDR3 is CATRAGTGPYNEQFF.

The chain employs TRBV5-6 and TRBJ1-1; TCRdb's D gene call, TRBD1, goes unchecked for lack of DNA. The germline V gene has CDR1 SGHDT and CDR2 YYEEEE. The length of the CDR3 is 15 residues. CDR3: CASSLLDRENTEAFF. Filled out from reference TRBV5-6 and TRBJ1-1, the complete variable domain reads DAGVTQSPTHLIKTRGQQVTLRCSPKSGHDTVSWYQQALGQGPQFIFQYYEEEERQRGNFPDRFSGHQFPNYSSELNVNALLLGDSALYLCASSLLDRENTEAFFGQGTRLTVV.

The rearrangement joins TRBV20-1 to TRBJ2-7; TCRdb returns TRBD1, unconfirmable since there is no DNA. CDR3 length equals 16 residues. The germline CDR1 and CDR2 sequences are DFQATT and SNEGSKA (reference sequence). CDR3 loop: CSARTPSGGAHREQYF.

The J gene is TRBJ2-6, the V gene TRBV4-1; the TRBD1 assignment by TCRdb is unverifiable without DNA. The CDR3 contains 16 residues. Per the germline V gene, CDR1 is MGHRA and CDR2 is YSYEKL. This CDR3 is CASSQPYRAGANVLTF.

V gene TRBV5-1 combines with J gene TRBJ2-3; the TRBD1 assignment by TCRdb is unverifiable without DNA. The CDR3 totals 15 residues. Looked up from germline, CDR1 is SGHRS and CDR2 is YFSETQ. The CDR3: CASSLAGAFSDTQYF.

The V call is TRBV20-1, the J call TRBJ1-2; TCRdb returns TRBD1, unconfirmable since there is no DNA. CDR1 is DFQATT and CDR2 is SNEGSKA in the germline V gene (reference sequence). This CDR3 comprises 15 residues. CDR3 sequence: CSARDPGQGYDGYTF.

V gene TRBV6-1 combines with J gene TRBJ1-1; TCRdb names TRBD1, which stays unverified in the absence of DNA. The CDR3 loop spans 15 amino acids. Per germline, CDR1 MNHNS and CDR2 SASEGT. CDR3: CASSDSWGRATEAFF.